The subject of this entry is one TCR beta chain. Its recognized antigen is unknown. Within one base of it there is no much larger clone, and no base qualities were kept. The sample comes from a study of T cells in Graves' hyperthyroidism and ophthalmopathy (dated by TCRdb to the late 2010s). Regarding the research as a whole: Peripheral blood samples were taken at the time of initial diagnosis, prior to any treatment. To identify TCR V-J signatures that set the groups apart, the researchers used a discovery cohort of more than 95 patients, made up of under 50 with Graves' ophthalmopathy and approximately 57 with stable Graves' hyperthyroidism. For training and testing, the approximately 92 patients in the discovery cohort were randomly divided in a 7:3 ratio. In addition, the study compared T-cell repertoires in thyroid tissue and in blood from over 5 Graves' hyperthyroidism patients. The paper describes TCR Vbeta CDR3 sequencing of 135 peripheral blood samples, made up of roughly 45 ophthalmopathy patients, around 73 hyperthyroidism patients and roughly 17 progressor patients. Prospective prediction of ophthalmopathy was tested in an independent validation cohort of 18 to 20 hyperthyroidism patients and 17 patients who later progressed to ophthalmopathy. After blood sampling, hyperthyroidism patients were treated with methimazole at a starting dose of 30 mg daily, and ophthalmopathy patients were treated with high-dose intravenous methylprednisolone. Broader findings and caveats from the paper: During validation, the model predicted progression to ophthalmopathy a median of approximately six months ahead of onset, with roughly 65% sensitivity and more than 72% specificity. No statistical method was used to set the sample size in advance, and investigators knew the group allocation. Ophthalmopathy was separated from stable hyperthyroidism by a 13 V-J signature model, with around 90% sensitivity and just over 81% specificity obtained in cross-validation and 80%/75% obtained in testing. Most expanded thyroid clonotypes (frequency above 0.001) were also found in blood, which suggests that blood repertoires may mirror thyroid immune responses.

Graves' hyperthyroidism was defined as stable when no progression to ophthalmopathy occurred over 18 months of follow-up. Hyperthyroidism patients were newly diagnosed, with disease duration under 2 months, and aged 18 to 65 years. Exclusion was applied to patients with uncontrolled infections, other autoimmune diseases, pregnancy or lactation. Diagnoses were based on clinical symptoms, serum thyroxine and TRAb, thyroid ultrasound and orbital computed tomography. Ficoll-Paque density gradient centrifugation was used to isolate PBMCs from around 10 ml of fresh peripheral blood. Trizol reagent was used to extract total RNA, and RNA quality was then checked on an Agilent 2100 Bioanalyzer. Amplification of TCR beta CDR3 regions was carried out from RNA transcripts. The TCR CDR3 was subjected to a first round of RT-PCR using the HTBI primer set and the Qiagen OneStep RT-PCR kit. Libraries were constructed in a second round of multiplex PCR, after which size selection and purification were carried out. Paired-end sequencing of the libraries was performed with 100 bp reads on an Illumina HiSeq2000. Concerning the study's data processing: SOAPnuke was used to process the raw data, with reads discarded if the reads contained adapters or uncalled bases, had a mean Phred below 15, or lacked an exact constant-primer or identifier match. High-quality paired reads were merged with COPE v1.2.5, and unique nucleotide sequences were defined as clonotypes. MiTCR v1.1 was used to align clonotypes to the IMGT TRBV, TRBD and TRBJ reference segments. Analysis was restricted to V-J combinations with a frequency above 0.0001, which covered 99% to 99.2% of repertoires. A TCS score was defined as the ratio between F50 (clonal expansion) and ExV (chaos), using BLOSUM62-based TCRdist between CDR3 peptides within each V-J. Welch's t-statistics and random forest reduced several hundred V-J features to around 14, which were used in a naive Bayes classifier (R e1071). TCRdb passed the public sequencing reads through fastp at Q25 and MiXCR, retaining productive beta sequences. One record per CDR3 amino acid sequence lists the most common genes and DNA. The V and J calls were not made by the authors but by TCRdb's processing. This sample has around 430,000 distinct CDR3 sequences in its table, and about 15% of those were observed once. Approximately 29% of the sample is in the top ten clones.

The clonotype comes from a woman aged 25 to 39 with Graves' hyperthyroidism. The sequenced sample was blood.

The CDR3 sequence is CASSPVPGGYGYTF. The DNA reads TGTGCCAGCAGCCCAGTCCCAGGGGGCTATGGCTACACCTTC. This chain joins TRBV6-1 to TRBJ1-2; 7 of the junction bases match TRBD1. The CDR3, from cysteine to phenylalanine, totals 14 residues. Just CDR3 DNA is preserved here, 42 bases in frame from base 1. Here V drops 6 bases and J drops 4 bases, and the junction holds 8 bases not matched to any gene. CDR1 and CDR2 (MNHNS, SASEGT) derive from the germline V gene.